Here is one TCR beta chain with its context. This record belongs to a study of CD8 T cells in Susac syndrome. This CDR3 contains 19 residues. CDR1 and CDR2 from the germline V gene are LGHDT and YNNKEL (reference sequence). Trimming removed 1 base from V and 0 bases from J; junction bases left unmatched: 9. Random hexamers were used to reverse transcribe the RNA input (about 0.5 to 1 ug). TCR beta CDR3 was amplified by immunoSEQ multiplex PCR. This amplification extended across 54 Vbeta and 13 Jbeta segments. MiXCR, applied by TCRdb to the immunoSEQ multiplex PCR reads, yields one record per CDR3 protein. The sample contains 90,000 to 110,000 distinct CDR3 sequences, less than 97% of which appear only once. Through negative isolation, CD4+ and CD8+ T cells were obtained, while TEMRA cells were enriched using FACS.

The TCR originated in a human donor in good health. The sample consisted of CD4+ T cells from PBMCs. This chain connects TRBV3-1 to TRBJ2-1, with 10 bases aligning to TRBD2. CDR3 DNA sequence: TGTGCCAGCAGCCAAGGCGGGCTAGCGGGGGCGAGCTCCTACAATGAGCAGTTCTTC. This codes for CASSQGGLAGASSYNEQFF.